The source of this TCR beta chain is a study of blood T cell repertoires in COVID-19. Study-wide background: Italy, Spain and the United States were the sources of the convalescent and acute COVID-19 samples. Sources were T cells, B-cell-depleted T cells, or PBMCs; the material itself was cDNA or gDNA.

CDR1 MNHEY and CDR2 SVGAGI come from the germline V gene. Germline trimming cut 2 bases from V and 2 bases from J; bases unmatched to any gene: 3. This CDR3 is 15 amino acids long. Under the authors' procedure: Reference gene primer amplification gave nucleated cell count estimates. Measured with immunoSEQ multiplex PCR; TCRdb has only the in-frame clones, and not every one. The V and J calls and the clone size are those of that table, but D and trimming were determined from the DNA. This table holds some 150,000 clones, roughly 84% found once. The chain combines TRBV6-5 with TRBJ2-7; 10 bases agree with TRBD2. The sequence came from a man between 65 and 85 years old with acute or convalescent COVID-19. Specimen: peripheral blood. The CDR3 coding sequence is TGTGCCAGCAGTTACAGCGGGAGGGGGGCCTACGAGCAGTACTTC. Its translation: CASSYSGRGAYEQYF.